One sample yielded the 22 T cell receptor beta chains listed below, sequenced in a study of persistence of HIV-infected CD4 T cells. The immunoSEQ assay was version 4, run in survey mode. TCRdb keeps only in-frame clones here, not all; method: immunoSEQ multiplex PCR. The sample shows under 40,000 clones, 82% of them seen only once. The antigens these receptors bind are not known. Lysates of CMV-infected fibroblasts at approximately 10 ug/mL stimulated these cells. CD40L-negative CD69-negative CD45RO-high memory CD4+ T cells were sorted as populations depleted of antigen-responding cells. The specimen comprised CD4+ T cells sorted from PBMCs after approximately 19-hour stimulation, sampled from a patient who received antiretroviral therapy. All receptors derive from an adult woman with HIV who was CMV-seropositive.

The V gene is TRBV11-3, the J gene TRBJ2-1; 11 bases fit TRBD1. The CDR3 spans 15 residues. J lost 5 bases, V lost 5 bases, and 5 bases had no gene match. Germline-derived CDR1 and CDR2 are SGHNT and YENEEA. The CDR3: CASSLGQGGNNEQFF. In DNA, the CDR3 is TGTGCCAGCAGCCTGGGACAGGGGGGGAACAATGAGCAGTTCTTC.

The rearrangement uses TRBV6-5 and TRBJ1-1; TRBD1 might be the D (5 bases). V lost 2 bases, J lost 0 bases, and 13 bases lay in between. CDR1 is MNHEY, CDR2 SVGAGI, per germline. CDR3 length: 16 residues. The CDR3 loop reads CASSYGGDPMNTEAFF. The CDR3 DNA reads TGTGCCAGCAGTTACGGGGGGGATCCAATGAACACTGAAGCTTTCTTT.

The V gene is TRBV28, the J gene TRBJ2-3, with TRBD2 matching over 11 bases. The ends lost 6 bases at V and 6 bases at J; junction bases unmatched: 17. Germline assignment: CDR1 MDHEN and CDR2 SYDVKM. The length of the CDR3 is 18 residues. CDR3 coding DNA: TGTGCCAGCAGGCCGGGGGGTAGCGGGAGGGAAAAAGGGGATACGCAGTATTTT. Translated: CASRPGGSGREKGDTQYF.

The gene calls are TRBV7-9 and TRBJ2-1; D unresolved. Germline V gene lookup returns CDR1 SEHNR and CDR2 FQNEAQ (reference sequence). The CDR3 extends over 11 amino acids. Trimming removed 5 bases at V and 12 bases at J, with 11 bases between. The CDR3 nucleotides read TGTGCCAGCAGCCCAGACTTGGGGCAGTTCTTC. Its protein is CASSPDLGQFF.

The rearrangement joins TRBV5-1 to TRBJ2-5; 8 bases fit TRBD1. The CDR3 totals 17 residues. The trim removed 0 bases at V and 3 bases at J, leaving 10 bases unmatched. CDR1 and CDR2 (germline): SGHRS, YFSETQ. The CDR3 nucleotides are TGCGCCAGCAGCTTGGAACTCAGGGGGCTCGCTGAAGAGACCCAGTACTTC. This codes for CASSLELRGLAEETQYF.

This chain connects TRBV19 to TRBJ2-7, with 11 bases matching TRBD1. The ends lost 5 bases at V and 6 bases at J; junction bases unmatched: 12. CDR1 and CDR2 (germline): LNHDA, SQIVND (reference sequence). This CDR3 has 16 amino acids. As DNA, the CDR3 is TGTGCCAGTAGTCCTTCCTCCGGGACAGGGGGAATCGAGCAGTACTTC. It is translated as CASSPSSGTGGIEQYF.

The V and J genes are TRBV24-1 and TRBJ1-2; a weak D match, TRBD1 (5 bases). This CDR3 has 15 amino acids. Germline V lookup: CDR1 KGHDR, CDR2 SFDVKD. V lost 4 bases to trimming and J lost 6 bases, with 17 bases between them. CDR3 in amino acids: CATSDPSGGTNGYTF. Here the CDR3 DNA reads TGTGCCACCAGTGACCCCTCCGGGGGGACGAATGGCTACACCTTC.

The genes are TRBV9 and TRBJ1-2, with no clear D. The germline V gene encodes CDR1 SGDLS and CDR2 YYNGEE. This CDR3 has 14 amino acids. Trimming left V 3 bases short and J 8 bases short, with 17 bases between. CDR3: CASSGGYAGGGYTF. CDR3 in DNA: TGTGCCAGCAGCGGTGGGTATGCAGGAGGGGGCTACACCTTC.

This chain uses TRBV7-2 with TRBJ2-5; TRBD1 matches at 8 bases. The junction had 12 bases not matched to a gene; V was cut back by 3 bases and J by 0 bases. Germline V gene data show CDR1 as SGHTA and CDR2 as FQGNSA. This CDR3 spans 18 amino acids. This CDR3 is CASSLWSWTGRNQETQYF. As DNA, the CDR3 is TGTGCCAGCAGCTTGTGGAGTTGGACAGGGCGGAACCAAGAGACCCAGTACTTC. The variable domain in full, with the rest retrieved from reference TRBV7-2 and TRBJ2-5, is GAGVSQSPSNKVTEKGKDVELRCDPISGHTALYWYRQSLGQGLEFLIYFQGNSAPDKSGLPSDRFSAERTGGSVSTLTIQRTQQEDSAVYLCASSLWSWTGRNQETQYFGPGTRLLVL.

The chain joins TRBV20-1 to TRBJ2-1, with 9 bases that match TRBD2. The CDR3 totals 11 residues. Germline-derived CDR1 and CDR2 are DFQATT and SNEGSKA (reference sequence). CDR3 amino acids: CKSGGYNEQFF. As DNA, the CDR3 is TGCAAAAGCGGGGGGTACAATGAGCAGTTCTTC.

J is TRBJ1-2 and V is TRBV29-1; no clear D. Per germline, CDR1 SQVTM and CDR2 ANQGSEA. V was clipped by 4 bases and J by 9 bases, with 12 bases between them. This CDR3 is 11 amino acids long. The CDR3 coding sequence is TGCAGCGTTGTTACGGCCCGGAGCTACACCTTC. Translating it yields CSVVTARSYTF. The whole variable domain, filled in from reference TRBV29-1 and TRBJ1-2, reads SAVISQKPSRDICQRGTSLTIQCQVDSQVTMMFWYRQQPGQSLTLIATANQGSEATYESGFVIDKFPISRPNLTFSTLTVSNMSPEDSSIYLCSVVTARSYTFGSGTRLTVV.

This rearrangement joins TRBV2 to TRBJ2-1; tentatively, D is TRBD2 (6 bases). The V gene lost 7 bases and the J gene lost 0 bases, with 13 bases spanning the gap. The CDR3 has 15 residues. Per germline, CDR1 SNHLY and CDR2 FYNNEI. Here the CDR3 reads CASKDSGSSYNEQFF. In nucleotides, the CDR3 is TGTGCCAGCAAGGATAGCGGAAGCTCCTACAATGAGCAGTTCTTC.

The chain has TRBV7-2 and TRBJ2-2, with D perhaps assigned TRBD1 or TRBD2 (5 bases each). The CDR3 is 14 amino acids. V lost 5 bases, J lost 3 bases, and 10 bases lay in between. Germline V gene sequence: CDR1 SGHTA, CDR2 FQGNSA. The CDR3 nucleotides are TGTGCCAGCAGCCTCGGGGCGGACACCGGGGAGCTGTTTTTT. Protein sequence: CASSLGADTGELFF. The entire variable domain, with the rest obtained from reference TRBV7-2 and TRBJ2-2, is as follows: GAGVSQSPSNKVTEKGKDVELRCDPISGHTALYWYRQSLGQGLEFLIYFQGNSAPDKSGLPSDRFSAERTGGSVSTLTIQRTQQEDSAVYLCASSLGADTGELFFGEGSRLTVL.

The chain couples TRBV11-2 to TRBJ2-3, with D possibly being TRBD2 (6 bases). CDR1 and CDR2 from the germline V gene are SGHAT and FQNNGV. Trimming took off 1 base at V and 1 base at J, with 9 bases between the two ends. This CDR3 is built from 15 residues. The CDR3 reads CASSLGGIGTDTQYF. In DNA form, the CDR3 reads TGTGCCAGCAGCTTAGGCGGGATTGGCACAGATACGCAGTATTTT.

The rearrangement joins TRBV28 to TRBJ1-2; 7 bases match TRBD1. There are 15 residues in the CDR3. Germline lookup yields CDR1 MDHEN and CDR2 SYDVKM. Unmatched junction bases numbered 7, after V lost 1 base and J lost 5 bases. This CDR3 is CASSLSVRGGYGYTF. CDR3 in DNA: TGTGCCAGCAGTTTATCAGTCAGGGGGGGGTATGGCTACACCTTC.

The chain has TRBV10-2 and TRBJ1-3, with no clear D. The length of the CDR3 is 14 residues. In germline, CDR1 is WSHSY, CDR2 SAAADI. Trimming pared 2 bases from V and 3 bases from J, leaving 8 bases between. The CDR3 nucleotides read TGCGCCAGCAGTGAGAGGGTTATTGGAAACACCATATATTTT. It encodes CASSERVIGNTIYF.

The rearrangement links TRBV30 to TRBJ1-1; unclear D gene. Germline V gene sequence: CDR1 GTSNPN, CDR2 SVGIG (reference sequence). V was cut by 3 bases and J by 2 bases, with 7 bases left in between. The CDR3 has 12 amino acids. The CDR3: CAWSQDNTEAFF. DNA for the CDR3: TGTGCCTGGAGCCAGGACAACACTGAAGCTTTCTTT. The full variable domain, in which reference TRBV30 and TRBJ1-1 provide the parts outside the CDR3, is SQTIHQWPATLVQPVGSPLSLECTVEGTSNPNLYWYRQAAGRGLQLLFYSVGIGQISSEVPQNLSASRPQDRQFILSSKKLLLSDSGFYLCAWSQDNTEAFFGQGTRLTVV.

This clone was seen only once. This chain connects TRBV24-1 to TRBJ2-1; no clear D. This CDR3 spans 14 amino acids. From germline, CDR1 is KGHDR and CDR2 SFDVKD. V shed 5 bases and J shed 4 bases, with 11 bases lying between them. The chain's CDR3 is CATSAQPEYNEQFF. The CDR3 DNA is TGTGCCACCAGTGCTCAGCCAGAGTACAATGAGCAGTTCTTC.

CDR3 in amino acids: CASSPWGTYTDTQYF. CDR3 coding DNA: TGTGCCAGCAGCCCCTGGGGGACTTACACAGATACGCAGTATTTT. This rearrangement joins TRBV6-5 to TRBJ2-3, with D possibly matching TRBD2 (6 bases). This CDR3 comprises 15 residues. Germline assignment: CDR1 MNHEY and CDR2 SVGAGI. V shed 6 bases and J shed 2 bases, with 15 bases lying between them.

The V gene is TRBV28, the J gene TRBJ2-5; maybe TRBD2 (6 bases). The CDR3 loop spans 15 amino acids. Germline V CDR1 and CDR2: MDHEN, SYDVKM. V gave up 6 bases and J gave up 2 bases, with 16 bases separating them. CDR3: CASSPGGSGQETQYF. The CDR3, as DNA: TGTGCCAGCAGCCCCGGTGGTAGCGGACAAGAGACCCAGTACTTC.

This sequence joins TRBV5-4 and TRBJ2-1; no firm D call. This CDR3 has 13 amino acids. V was trimmed by 4 bases and J by 4 bases, leaving 9 bases between them. Per the germline V gene, CDR1 is SGHNT and CDR2 is YYREEE (reference sequence). CDR3 protein: CASSVDEYNEQFF. In DNA form, the CDR3 reads TGTGCCAGCAGCGTCGATGAATACAATGAGCAGTTCTTC. The full variable domain, with the rest looked up from reference TRBV5-4 and TRBJ2-1, is ETGVTQSPTHLIKTRGQQVTLRCSSQSGHNTVSWYQQALGQGPQFIFQYYREEENGRGNFPPRFSGLQFPNYSSELNVNALELDDSALYLCASSVDEYNEQFFGPGTRLTVL.

This clone was observed a handful of times. The chain carries TRBV3-1 (or the pseudogene TRBV3-2) and TRBJ2-1; D gene ambiguous. The CDR3 length is 11 residues. Looked up from germline, CDR1 is LGHDT and CDR2 is YNNKEL (reference sequence). V shed 4 bases and J shed 7 bases, with 5 bases lying between them. The CDR3 protein is CASSLRNEQFF. The DNA of the CDR3 is TGTGCCAGCAGCCTTCGTAATGAGCAGTTCTTC.